This record looks at one TCR beta chain sequence and its context. The entry originates in a study of blood T cell repertoires in COVID-19. The J segment lost 1 base and the V segment lost 5 bases, leaving 12 bases of the junction unmatched. The CDR3 is 17 residues long. Germline loops: CDR1 MNHEY, CDR2 SVGEGT. The data were produced by immunoSEQ multiplex PCR, yet TCRdb's version contains in-frame clones alone and is incomplete. The table has 150,000 or so clones, about four fifths seen once. V and J are TRBV6-2 or TRBV6-3 and TRBJ1-1; 8 bases are a match to TRBD1. This clonotype was sampled from a middle-aged man who had recovered from COVID-19. The sequenced sample consisted of PBMCs or T cells enriched from blood (not recorded which). DNA of the CDR3: TGTGCCAGCAGTAAAGGACAGGGAGGAGGATCGAACACTGAAGCTTTCTTT. This encodes CASSKGQGGGSNTEAFF.